Below, 7 T cell receptor beta chains from the same sample are listed, as sequenced in a study of blood T cell repertoires in COVID-19. The data were produced by immunoSEQ multiplex PCR, yet TCRdb's version contains in-frame clones alone and is incomplete. The profile shows 98,000 or so clones, more than 75% of them singletons. Sample: peripheral blood. Receptors originate from a middle-aged man with acute or convalescent COVID-19.

V is TRBV24-1 and J is TRBJ1-5, with a tentative D call TRBD1 (6 bases). The CDR3 has 15 residues. Germline loops: CDR1 KGHDR, CDR2 SFDVKD. V lost 5 bases and J 0 bases, leaving 10 bases between the germline ends. The CDR3 sequence is CATSAGQLSNQPQHF. DNA for the CDR3: TGTGCCACCAGTGCGGGACAACTTAGCAATCAGCCCCAGCATTTT.

The chain recombines TRBV19 with TRBJ2-1, with 7 bases that match TRBD1. The CDR3 totals 15 residues. From germline, CDR1 is LNHDA and CDR2 SQIVND (reference sequence). The ends lost 4 bases at V and 5 bases at J; junction bases unmatched: 8. The CDR3 loop is CASSTWAGGDNEQFF. Written as DNA, the CDR3 is TGTGCCAGTAGTACTTGGGCAGGGGGTGACAATGAGCAGTTCTTC.

Only one count was recorded for this clone. V is TRBV10-1 and J is TRBJ2-2; a possible D gene is TRBD1 (5 bases). The germline V gene encodes CDR1 WNHNN and CDR2 SYGVQD (reference sequence). The CDR3 sequence is 13 residues long. V lost 3 bases, J lost 6 bases, and 8 bases lay in between. The CDR3 is CASSDRDPGELFF. DNA of the CDR3: TGCGCCAGCAGTGACAGGGATCCCGGGGAGCTGTTTTTT.

This rearrangement joins TRBV5-4 to TRBJ2-1, with TRBD2 identical over 10 bases. Germline V lookup: CDR1 SGHNT, CDR2 YYREEE (reference sequence). The CDR3 is 16 amino acids. J was trimmed by 6 bases and V by 4 bases; bases with no gene match: 10. The CDR3 coding sequence is TGTGCCAGCAGCCTCCCCCCTAGCGGGAGTGCCAATGAGCAGTTCTTC. It yields the protein CASSLPPSGSANEQFF.

V and J are TRBV13 and TRBJ1-3; perhaps TRBD1 as D (5 bases). The CDR3 is 15 amino acids. The germline V gene encodes CDR1 PRHDT and CDR2 FYEKMQ (reference sequence). Trimming stripped 5 bases from V and 2 bases from J, with 13 bases between. CDR3 bases: TGTGCCAGCAGCCCTGACGGGGGAGCTGGAAACACCATATATTTT. Protein product: CASSPDGGAGNTIYF.

The chain uses TRBV14 and TRBJ2-3, with 13 bases lining up with TRBD2. Germline trimming cut 0 bases from V and 5 bases from J; bases unmatched to any gene: 8. The germline gives CDR1 SGHDN, CDR2 FVKESK. The CDR3 spans 18 residues. CDR3 residues: CASSQDRTSGSEIDTQYF. CDR3 nucleotide sequence: TGTGCCAGCAGCCAAGACCGGACTAGCGGGAGTGAAATAGATACGCAGTATTTT. The whole variable domain, filled in from reference TRBV14 and TRBJ2-3, reads EAGVTQFPSHSVIEKGQTVTLRCDPISGHDNLYWYRRVMGKEIKFLLHFVKESKQDESGMPNNRFLAERTGGTYSTLKVQPAELEDSGVYFCASSQDRTSGSEIDTQYFGPGTRLTVL.

The chain joins TRBV19 to TRBJ2-3, with 9 bases that match TRBD2. With V trimmed by 3 bases and J by 0 bases, 4 bases remained unmatched. Germline CDR1 reads LNHDA; CDR2 reads SQIVND (reference sequence). This CDR3 is 16 amino acids long. The CDR3 nucleotides read TGTGCCAGTAGTATCGGAGCGGGGGGTAGCACAGATACGCAGTATTTT. It is translated as CASSIGAGGSTDTQYF.